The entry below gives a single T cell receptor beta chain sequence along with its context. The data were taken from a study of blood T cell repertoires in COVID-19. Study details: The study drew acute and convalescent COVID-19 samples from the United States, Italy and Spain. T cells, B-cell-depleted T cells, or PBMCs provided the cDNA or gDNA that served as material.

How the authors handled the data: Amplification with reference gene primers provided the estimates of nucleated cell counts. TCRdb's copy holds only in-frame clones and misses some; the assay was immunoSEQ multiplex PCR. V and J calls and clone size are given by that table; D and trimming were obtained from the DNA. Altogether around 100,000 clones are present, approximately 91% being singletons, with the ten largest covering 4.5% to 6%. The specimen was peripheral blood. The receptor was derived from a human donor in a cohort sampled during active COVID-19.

The chain's CDR3 is CASSQDRGDEKLFF. The CDR3 DNA follows: TGTGCCAGCAGCCAGGACAGGGGGGATGAAAAACTGTTTTTT. The chain has TRBV7-9 and TRBJ1-4; 10 nucleotides line up with TRBD1. J gave up 6 bases and V 5 bases, and 3 bases lay outside the gene matches. Germline CDR1 is SEHNR and CDR2 is FQNEAQ (reference sequence). This CDR3 is 14 amino acids long.